This TCR beta chain emerged from a study of blood T cell repertoires in COVID-19. Study as a whole: Donors in the United States, Italy and Spain gave samples during acute or convalescent COVID-19.

There are a few counts of this clone. V was cut by 6 bases and J by 2 bases, with 11 bases left in between. The length of the CDR3 is 14 residues. In germline, CDR1 is SNHLY, CDR2 FYNNEI. Repertoires were generated with immunoSEQ multiplex PCR, while TCRdb's copy carries only in-frame clones and drops some. The table has about 200,000 clones, about four fifths seen once. This receptor was identified in a woman between 65 and 79 years old with active or convalescent COVID-19. This chain connects TRBV2 to TRBJ1-5; D possibly corresponds to TRBD1 (5 bases). Input material: peripheral blood. CDR3 protein: CASRSREGNQPQHF. The CDR3 bases are TGTGCCAGCAGAAGCAGGGAGGGCAATCAGCCCCAGCATTTT.